This T cell receptor (beta chain) stems from a study of shared clonotypes between healthy human individuals. Naive CD8 cells lacked CD45RO and underwent positive selection for CCR7, leaving out terminally differentiated effector memory CD45RA+ cells. Trimming took 3 bases from V and 14 from J, leaving 13 bases between them. The CDR3 spans 11 residues. Germline CDR1 is MNHEY and CDR2 is SMNVEV (reference sequence). In regard to this clone: Its antigen is not identified.

Study-wide findings and caveats: Large depth notwithstanding, sorted-subset sequencing proved incomplete by rarefaction. Non-shared clonotypes had lower generation probabilities than those shared by all four donors. Larger estimated richness was generally recorded for naive subsets relative to memory subsets. Clonotype sharing across a few donors was observed for 4% to 6.5% of naive CD4 clonotypes.

TCRdb's copy holds only in-frame clones and misses some; the assay was immunoSEQ multiplex PCR. The table has about 750,000 clones, roughly 92% seen once; the top ten hold less than 25%. This chain connects TRBV27 to TRBJ1-2; D is uncertain. The clonotype comes from a young man in good health. The sample taken for sequencing was naive CD8+ T cells sorted from blood. The CDR3 spells CASSLPDSFTF. In DNA, the CDR3 is TGTGCCAGCAGTTTGCCGGACTCCTTTACCTTC.